The 28 T cell receptor beta chains in this list originate from one sample, sequenced in a study of blood T cell repertoires in COVID-19 (dated by TCRdb to 2019 to 2021). The library was made by the immunoSEQ multiplex PCR assay. TCRdb obtained this table from immuneACCESS and retained in-frame rearrangements with V and J assigned. These tables miss some clones; where compared with another copy, unresolved V genes account for less than half of the shortfall, and the remainder is unexplained. This sample holds about 500,000 clones; around 90% were observed only once. The ten largest clones represent about 0.65% of the sample. The sample taken for sequencing was PBMCs or T cells enriched from blood (not recorded which). These receptors were obtained from a woman aged 18 to 35 who had recovered from COVID-19.

This chain joins TRBV25-1 and TRBJ1-1; 10 positions match TRBD1. CDR1 is MGHDK and CDR2 is SYGVNS in the germline V gene. The CDR3 runs to 16 residues. V lost 6 bases, J lost 6 bases, and 13 bases stayed unmatched. CDR3 residues: CASRSTSGTGEPEAFF. As DNA, the CDR3 is TGTGCCAGCAGATCGACGTCGGGGACAGGGGAACCTGAAGCTTTCTTT.

The V gene is TRBV2, the J gene TRBJ2-5, with D tentatively TRBD1 (5 bases). CDR3 length equals 13 residues. Germline V gene data show CDR1 as SNHLY and CDR2 as FYNNEI. Trimming pared 7 bases from V and 4 bases from J, leaving 13 bases between. CDR3 sequence reads: CASTLDRGETQYF. DNA of the CDR3: TGTGCCAGCACGCTGGATAGGGGAGAGACCCAGTACTTC.

This rearrangement joins TRBV12-3 or TRBV12-4 to TRBJ1-3; no reliable D call. With 4 bases removed from V and 4 bases from J, the gap between germline ends came to 5 bases. CDR3 size: 12 residues. For the CDR3, the DNA is TGTGCCAGCAGTTGGCGGGGAAACACCATATATTTT. It codes for CASSWRGNTIYF.

J is TRBJ1-5 and V is TRBV30; TRBD1 matches 12 bases. CDR1 GTSNPN and CDR2 SVGIG come from the germline V gene (reference sequence). Germline trimming cut 0 bases from V and 7 bases from J; bases unmatched to any gene: 4. CDR3 size: 15 residues. CDR3: CAWSVGGQGAQPQHF. The CDR3 DNA follows: TGTGCCTGGAGTGTTGGGGGACAGGGGGCACAGCCCCAGCATTTT.

This rearrangement joins TRBV7-9 to TRBJ1-1, with D hard to call. CDR1 SEHNR and CDR2 FQNEAQ come from the germline V gene (reference sequence). The germline V and J ends were trimmed by 1 base and 5 bases, with 11 bases remaining between them. The CDR3 is made up of 14 amino acids. CDR3 coding DNA: TGTGCCAGCAGCTTAGGGTCAACGGGGACTGAAGCTTTCTTT. It specifies CASSLGSTGTEAFF.

This clone was recorded once. This CDR3 reads CASSEWSPDSNQPQHF. CDR3 bases: TGTGCCAGCAGTGAATGGAGCCCAGATAGCAATCAGCCCCAGCATTTT. The rearrangement links TRBV2 to TRBJ1-5; D unclear. Germline V gene sequence: CDR1 SNHLY, CDR2 FYNNEI. V was shortened by 2 bases and J by 0 bases, with 11 bases between the two germline ends. The CDR3 totals 16 residues.

V is TRBV25-1 and J is TRBJ1-2; D gene uncertain. The CDR3 length is 14 residues. Germline V lookup: CDR1 MGHDK, CDR2 SYGVNS. Trimming stripped 2 bases from V and 3 bases from J, with 10 bases between. The CDR3: CASSEMTGYYGYTF. The CDR3 coding sequence is TGTGCCAGCAGTGAAATGACGGGGTACTATGGCTACACCTTC.

The chain employs TRBV6-1 and TRBJ1-6, with D perhaps matching TRBD1 (5 bases). Germline CDR1 MNHNS, CDR2 SASEGT. The CDR3 loop spans 15 amino acids. The V and J ends lost 1 base and 8 bases respectively, with 12 bases between them. CDR3 residues: CASSEVGEGDSPLHF. The CDR3, as DNA: TGTGCCAGCAGTGAAGTGGGGGAGGGAGATTCACCCCTCCACTTT.

This sequence joins TRBV15 and TRBJ1-5; D remains unclear. Trimming left V 0 bases short and J 4 bases short, with 10 bases between. CDR1 and CDR2 from the germline V gene are LNHNV and YYDKDF (reference sequence). This CDR3 has 15 residues. The CDR3 sequence is CATSRDSGGNQPQHF. CDR3 in DNA: TGTGCCACCAGCAGAGATTCGGGCGGGAATCAGCCCCAGCATTTT.

The genes are TRBV28 and TRBJ2-7, with 9 positions matching TRBD1. Germline-derived CDR1 and CDR2 are MDHEN and SYDVKM. This CDR3 contains 13 residues. The V segment lost 6 bases and the J segment 4 bases; nucleotides outside the gene matches: 4. CDR3 DNA sequence: TGTGCCAGCAGCAGGACAGGGGTATACGAGCAGTACTTC. Its protein is CASSRTGVYEQYF.

This rearrangement joins TRBV2 to TRBJ2-3; tentative D call: TRBD2 (5 bases). Germline loops: CDR1 SNHLY, CDR2 FYNNEI. This CDR3 spans 14 amino acids. The V end lost 6 bases, the J end lost 6 bases, and 16 bases lay between the germline ends. CDR3 residues: CASRETGIRDTQYF. CDR3 in DNA: TGTGCCAGCAGGGAGACGGGGATCCGGGATACGCAGTATTTT. Drawing the rest from reference TRBV2 and TRBJ2-3, the complete variable domain is EPEVTQTPSHQVTQMGQEVILRCVPISNHLYFYWYRQILGQKVEFLVSFYNNEISEKSEIFDDQFSVERPDGSNFTLKIRSTKLEDSAMYFCASRETGIRDTQYFGPGTRLTVL.

DNA of the CDR3: TGTGCCACCACGCATACATACTCCTACGAGCAGTACTTC. Protein product: CATTHTYSYEQYF. The rearrangement links TRBV12-3 or TRBV12-4 to TRBJ2-7; D not resolved. Trimming left V 10 bases short and J 0 bases short, with 13 bases between. The CDR3 totals 13 residues.

The genes are TRBV19 and TRBJ2-2, with 7 bases fitting TRBD2. From germline, CDR1 is LNHDA and CDR2 SQIVND (reference sequence). Losses at the gene ends were 5 bases for V and 6 bases for J; bases not matched to a gene: 3. This CDR3 spans 13 amino acids. CDR3 sequence reads: CASSRGGAGELFF. CDR3 coding DNA: TGTGCCAGTAGTCGTGGGGGGGCCGGGGAGCTGTTTTTT.

The rearrangement uses TRBV4-2 and TRBJ2-3, with D possibly matching TRBD2 (5 bases). The length of the CDR3 is 16 residues. Germline values: CDR1 LGHNA, CDR2 YNFKEQ. Trimming pared 1 base from V and 1 base from J, leaving 12 bases between. CDR3 coding DNA: TGTGCCAGCAGCCAAGGGGCACTTAGCGGCACAGATACGCAGTATTTT. Translating gives CASSQGALSGTDTQYF.

CDR3 loop: CASISDTEAFF. The CDR3 bases are TGTGCCAGCATCTCGGACACTGAAGCTTTCTTT. The chain couples TRBV28 to TRBJ1-1; D uncertain. With 7 bases removed from V and 3 bases from J, the gap between germline ends came to 6 bases. The CDR3 sequence is 11 residues long. The germline CDR1 and CDR2 sequences are MDHEN and SYDVKM.

The chain combines TRBV2 with TRBJ2-3, with 10 positions matching TRBD1. This CDR3 has 14 amino acids. The J segment lost 4 bases and the V segment lost 7 bases, leaving 5 bases of the junction unmatched. Germline V gives CDR1 SNHLY, CDR2 FYNNEI. This chain's CDR3 is CASKQDRGSDTQYF. The CDR3 nucleotides read TGTGCCAGCAAGCAGGACAGGGGGTCAGATACGCAGTATTTT.

The chain uses TRBV9 and TRBJ2-5; D uncertain. Germline V gives CDR1 SGDLS, CDR2 YYNGEE. The CDR3 sequence is 17 residues long. The V gene lost 0 bases and the J gene lost 1 base, with 16 bases spanning the gap. The chain's CDR3 is CASSVGVELTLQETQYF. The CDR3 DNA is TGTGCCAGCAGCGTAGGAGTAGAACTAACCCTCCAAGAGACCCAGTACTTC.

The chain recombines TRBV2 with TRBJ1-4, with D maybe TRBD1 (6 bases). Deletions cut 6 bases from V and 7 bases from J, with 18 bases between. Germline CDR1 SNHLY, CDR2 FYNNEI. The CDR3 spans 15 residues. The CDR3: CASRPGTIRGEKLFF. The CDR3, as DNA: TGTGCCAGCAGACCCGGGACAATACGGGGTGAAAAACTGTTTTTT.

The chain links TRBV10-3 to TRBJ2-3; D is possibly TRBD1 (5 bases). CDR1 ENHRY and CDR2 SYGVKD come from the germline V gene. CDR3 length equals 14 residues. V shed 5 bases and J shed 0 bases, with 9 bases lying between them. The DNA of the CDR3 is TGTGCCATCAGTCCCAGGGTGAGCACAGATACGCAGTATTTT. The encoded protein is CAISPRVSTDTQYF.

The table lists this clone with a count of one. The chain recombines TRBV5-1 with TRBJ2-2, with 9 nucleotides matching TRBD1. V lost 4 bases, J lost 3 bases, and 4 bases stayed unmatched. CDR3 length: 15 amino acids. Germline V CDR1 and CDR2: SGHRS, YFSETQ. CDR3 in DNA: TGCGCCAGCAGCCCGGGACAGGGTGACACCGGGGAGCTGTTTTTT. Its translation: CASSPGQGDTGELFF.

The chain links TRBV4-1 to TRBJ1-5, with D possibly matching TRBD1 (5 bases). The V end lost 3 bases, the J end lost 5 bases, and 20 bases lay between the germline ends. This CDR3 spans 17 amino acids. In germline, CDR1 is MGHRA, CDR2 YSYEKL. CDR3 nucleotide sequence: TGCGCCAGCAGCCACCCGAGTGGGAGGGGCGGGGATCAGCCCCAGCATTTT. It codes for CASSHPSGRGGDQPQHF.

The rearrangement uses TRBV11-2 and TRBJ2-7, with 10 positions matching TRBD2. V lost 7 bases to trimming and J lost 7 bases; unmatched junction nucleotides: 13. The germline CDR1 and CDR2 sequences are SGHAT and FQNNGV. CDR3 size: 15 residues. The CDR3 bases are TGTGCCAGCACAATAACTAGCGGGGTCCGAGGGGAGCAGTACTTC. Translation: CASTITSGVRGEQYF.

The chain recombines TRBV20-1 with TRBJ1-5, with unresolved D. The CDR3 length is 13 residues. Between the trimmed V and J ends, which lost 3 bases and 2 bases, there was a span of 8 bases. Per germline, CDR1 DFQATT and CDR2 SNEGSKA (reference sequence). CDR3 bases: TGCAGTGCTAGTATTTTAGGCAATCAGCCCCAGCATTTT. Amino acids: CSASILGNQPQHF.

The chain combines TRBV5-1 with TRBJ2-3, with 8 bases fitting TRBD1. J lost 8 bases, V lost 0 bases, and 5 bases had no gene match. Germline CDR1 SGHRS, CDR2 YFSETQ. The length of the CDR3 is 14 residues. The CDR3, as DNA: TGCGCCAGCAGCTTGGAGATTACAGGGGGTACGCAGTATTTT. Its protein product is CASSLEITGGTQYF.

CDR3 bases: TGTGCCACCCAGTCTAGCGGGGGGGTCGCTGAGCAGTTCTTC. Its translation is CATQSSGGVAEQFF. The genes are TRBV24-1 and TRBJ2-1; TRBD2 matches at 12 bases. The junction had 8 bases not matched to a gene; V was cut back by 9 bases and J by 9 bases. The CDR3 sequence is 14 residues long. In germline, CDR1 is KGHDR, CDR2 SFDVKD.

V and J are TRBV5-5 and TRBJ2-2; 8 bases match TRBD2. V lost 0 bases and J lost 5; bases outside the gene matches: 18. Germline assignment: CDR1 SGHKS and CDR2 YYEKEE (reference sequence). The CDR3 consists of 20 residues. The CDR3 sequence: CASSLELARGARLGTGELFF. The CDR3 region has the DNA TGTGCCAGCAGCTTGGAATTAGCGCGGGGGGCCCGACTGGGAACCGGGGAGCTGTTTTTT.

This chain joins TRBV5-1 and TRBJ1-1; 8 bases fit TRBD1. The V gene's germline CDR1 is SGHRS and CDR2 YFSETQ. Trimming at V came to 3 bases and at J to 4 bases, leaving 8 bases not matched to a gene. The CDR3 has 15 amino acids. The CDR3 sequence is CASSSYRGGGTEAFF. CDR3 sequence (DNA): TGCGCCAGCAGCTCTTACAGGGGGGGTGGCACTGAAGCTTTCTTT.

A single count supports this clone. The V and J genes are TRBV6-5 and TRBJ1-2, with D tentatively TRBD1 (6 bases). The CDR3 contains 13 residues. The V and J ends lost 6 bases and 8 bases respectively, with 16 bases between them. The V gene's germline CDR1 is MNHEY and CDR2 SVGAGI. The CDR3 DNA reads TGTGCCAGCAGCGACGACAGGTCGCGGGGCTACACCTTC. It yields the protein CASSDDRSRGYTF.